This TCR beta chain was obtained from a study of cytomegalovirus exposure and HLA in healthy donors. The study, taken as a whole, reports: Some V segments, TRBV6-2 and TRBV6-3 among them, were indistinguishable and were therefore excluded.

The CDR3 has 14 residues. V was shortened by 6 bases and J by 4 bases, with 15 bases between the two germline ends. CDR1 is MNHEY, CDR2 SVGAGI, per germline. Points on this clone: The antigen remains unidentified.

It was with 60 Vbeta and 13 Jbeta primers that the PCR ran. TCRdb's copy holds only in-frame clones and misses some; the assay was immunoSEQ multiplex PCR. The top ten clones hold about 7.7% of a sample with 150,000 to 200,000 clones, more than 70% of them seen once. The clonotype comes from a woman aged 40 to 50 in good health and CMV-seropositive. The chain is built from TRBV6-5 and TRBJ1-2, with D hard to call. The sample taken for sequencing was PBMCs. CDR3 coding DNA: TGTGCCAGCAGGCCCCGCGAATCGATCTATGGCTACACCTTC. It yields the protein CASRPRESIYGYTF.